A selection of T cell receptor beta chains follows, all from one sample in a study of T cell changes during pregnancy in multiple sclerosis. The assay was immunoSEQ multiplex PCR, and TCRdb's table has in-frame clones only and misses some. Among roughly 93,000 clones listed, less than 95% were seen once. Sequencing used peripheral blood, obtained before pregnancy. These receptors were taken from a female donor with multiple sclerosis, enrolled in a pregnancy study. CDR3s include the opening cysteine and the closing phenylalanine or tryptophan. A D gene is named only where the DNA matches it firmly. Size tells how often a clone was seen (once, few, many) or the class of an expanded clone, and some rows leave it out.

abundance	v_gene	j_gene	d_gene	CDR3nt	CDR3aa
NA	TRBV2	TRBJ2-2	TRBD2	TGTGCCAGCAGTTCCGGACTAGCGGGGGCCGACCGGGAGCTGTTTTTT	CASSSGLAGADRELFF
NA	TRBV10-3	TRBJ2-5	NA	TGTGCCATCGGGCCGCAAGAGACCCAGTACTTC	CAIGPQETQYF
NA	TRBV4-3	TRBJ2-7	TRBD2	TGCGCCAGCAGCCAAGTAGCGGGGGGGCCCTACGAGCAGTACTTC	CASSQVAGGPYEQYF
NA	TRBV11-2	TRBJ2-5	TRBD2	TGTGCCAGCAGCCCTAGGCCCACCGCGGGAGGGGAGACCCAGTACTTC	CASSPRPTAGGETQYF
NA	TRBV19	TRBJ1-5	TRBD1	TGTGCCAGCAAAAAGATGGACAGGGAGTATCAGCCCCAGCATTTT	CASKKMDREYQPQHF
NA	TRBV7-9	TRBJ2-3	TRBD1	TGTGCCAGCAGCCCACAGGGGGTGAGCACAGATACGCAGTATTTT	CASSPQGVSTDTQYF
NA	TRBV7-3	TRBJ2-7	NA	TGTGCCAGCAGCCTAGGGGGGGAGGCCCCGAGGGAGCAGTACTTC	CASSLGGEAPREQYF
once	TRBV2	TRBJ1-3	TRBD1	TGTGCCAGCACCGAAGACAGGGCTGGAAACACCATATATTTT	CASTEDRAGNTIYF
NA	TRBV10-3	TRBJ2-2	TRBD2	TGTGCCATCAGTGGGGCTAGCGGGAGAGGAGGGAGTGTCGGGGAGCTGTTTTTT	CAISGASGRGGSVGELFF
NA	TRBV27	TRBJ2-2	TRBD1	TGTGCCAGCACCAGGGACAGGGGAAACACCGGGGAGCTGTTTTTT	CASTRDRGNTGELFF
NA	TRBV9	TRBJ2-3	TRBD1	TGTGCCAGCAGCGCGAGGGGGCAGGGCCGGGATACGCAGTATTTT	CASSARGQGRDTQYF
NA	TRBV28	TRBJ1-5	NA	TGTGCCAGCAGATACAGGGTCGGACAGCCCCAGCATTTT	CASRYRVGQPQHF
once	TRBV7-9	TRBJ2-1	TRBD2	TGTGCCAGCAGTCGTATCGGACTAGCGGCGGGATATGAGCAGTTCTTC	CASSRIGLAAGYEQFF
NA	TRBV6-6	TRBJ2-7	TRBD1	TGTGCCAGCAGGGGGACAGGGTACGAGCAGTACTTC	CASRGTGYEQYF
NA	TRBV5-4	TRBJ1-6	NA	TGTGCCAGCAGCTTGTTTAGACAGCTTAATTCACCCCTCCACTTT	CASSLFRQLNSPLHF
NA	TRBV7-9	TRBJ2-7	NA	TGTGCCAGCAGCCACAGGGAGTTCGAGCAGTACTTC	CASSHREFEQYF
NA	TRBV5-4	TRBJ1-3	NA	TGTGCCAGCAGCTACTCCAGGGATACCATATATTTT	CASSYSRDTIYF
NA	TRBV7-8	TRBJ2-1	TRBD2	TGTGCCAGCAGCTCGTATGGCCTAGCGGGAGCTTACAATGAGCAGTTCTTC	CASSSYGLAGAYNEQFF
NA	TRBV5-1	TRBJ2-1	NA	TGCGCCAGCAGCTCTACAGGTGGAAATGAGCAGTTCTTC	CASSSTGGNEQFF
NA	TRBV7-6	TRBJ2-3	NA	TGTGCCAGCAGCTTAGGGGGCGGGGAGTCAGATACGCAGTATTTT	CASSLGGGESDTQYF
few	TRBV2	TRBJ2-7	TRBD1	TGTGCCAGCAGGGAAAGGACAGGGCTCTACGAGCAGTACTTC	CASRERTGLYEQYF
NA	TRBV7-2	TRBJ2-3	NA	TGTGCCAGCAGCCGAGACAGCTCTTTCACAGATACGCAGTATTTT	CASSRDSSFTDTQYF
NA	TRBV9	TRBJ2-2	NA	TGTGCCAGCAGCGTAGATCTGGGGGAGCTGTTTTTT	CASSVDLGELFF
NA	TRBV4-3	TRBJ2-7	NA	TGCGCCAGCAGCCAAGATTGGGCAGGGGCCTACGAGCAGTACTTC	CASSQDWAGAYEQYF
NA	TRBV5-1	TRBJ2-5	NA	TGCGCCAGCAGCTTGTGGTGGACAGCCGTTAAGGAGACCCAGTACTTC	CASSLWWTAVKETQYF
NA	TRBV7-9	TRBJ1-2	TRBD1	TGTGCCAGCAGCCTATGGACAGGGGGCGAAGTCTATGGCTACACCTTC	CASSLWTGGEVYGYTF
NA	TRBV7-6	TRBJ2-1	NA	TGTGCCAGCAGCTTTCGGTCAAAGCAGTTCTTC	CASSFRSKQFF
NA	TRBV11-2	TRBJ2-2	NA	TGTGCCAGCAGCTCCTACCGAATAAACACCGGGGAGCTGTTTTTT	CASSSYRINTGELFF
NA	TRBV10-3	TRBJ1-1	NA	TGTGCCATCAGTGAGTTGGGAGGAGGAAACACTGAAGCTTTCTTT	CAISELGGGNTEAFF
NA	TRBV7-9	TRBJ2-1	NA	TGTGCCAGCAGCTCGGAGCGTTATTCCTACAATGAGCAGTTCTTC	CASSSERYSYNEQFF
NA	TRBV18	TRBJ1-1	NA	TGTGCCAGCTCACCACTACAAAATTTTGAGAACACTGAAGCTTTCTTT	CASSPLQNFENTEAFF
NA	TRBV20-1	TRBJ2-7	TRBD2	TGCAGTGCTACGGGGGGCTACGAGCAGTACTTC	CSATGGYEQYF
NA	TRBV7-3	TRBJ1-1	TRBD1	TGTGCCAGCAGCCCTACCGGACAGGGGCTCACTGAAGCTTTCTTT	CASSPTGQGLTEAFF
NA	TRBV4-1	TRBJ1-4	NA	TGCGCCAGCAGCCAAGGAAGGGGTAATGAAAAACTGTTTTTT	CASSQGRGNEKLFF
once	TRBV30	TRBJ2-2	NA	TGTGCCTGGAGTGTATACGGGGGAAACACCGGGGAGCTGTTTTTT	CAWSVYGGNTGELFF
once	TRBV10-3	TRBJ1-1	NA	TGTGCCACGACTGTCGCGGTTGTGAACACTGAAGCTTTCTTT	CATTVAVVNTEAFF
NA	TRBV7-6	TRBJ2-3	TRBD1	TGTGCCAGCAGCTTAGGGACAGGGGCTATCACAGATACGCAGTATTTT	CASSLGTGAITDTQYF
NA	TRBV6-1	TRBJ2-6	NA	TGTGCCAGCAGTGAAACAGGGTCTGGGGCCAACGTCCTGACTTTC	CASSETGSGANVLTF
NA	TRBV13	TRBJ1-1	NA	TGTGCCAGCAGCTTAGGCAGGGTGATGGGGAACACTGAAGCTTTCTTT	CASSLGRVMGNTEAFF
once	TRBV7-2	TRBJ2-6	NA	TGTGCCAGCAGCTTAGGGAGCGGTGTGGGGGCCAACGTCCTGACTTTC	CASSLGSGVGANVLTF
once	TRBV7-7	TRBJ2-2	TRBD1	TGTGCCAGCAGCTGGGGACAGCCGAACACCGGGGAGCTGTTTTTT	CASSWGQPNTGELFF
NA	TRBV7-8	TRBJ1-2	TRBD1	TGTGCCATCTCGGGACAGCCTAATCTGAACTATGGCTACACCTTC	CAISGQPNLNYGYTF
NA	TRBV7-3	TRBJ1-1	NA	TGTGCCAGCAGCTCTCAGGGGTCTACCGAAGCTTTCTTT	CASSSQGSTEAFF
NA	TRBV6-5	TRBJ2-3	TRBD1	TGTGCCAGCAGTCCTTGGGACAGGGCCACAGATACGCAGTATTTT	CASSPWDRATDTQYF
NA	TRBV12-5	TRBJ1-2	NA	TGTGCTAGTGGTTCAACCAGACAGAACTATGGCTACACCTTC	CASGSTRQNYGYTF
NA	TRBV28	TRBJ2-7	TRBD1	TGTGCCAGCACCGATTCGCCCGGGACAGGCACCTACGAGCAGTACTTC	CASTDSPGTGTYEQYF
NA	TRBV10-3	TRBJ2-3	TRBD1	TGTGCCATCAGAGACCCAGGGGGCGGACAGAAAGATACGCAGTATTTT	CAIRDPGGGQKDTQYF
once	TRBV5-4	TRBJ2-2	TRBD2	TGTGCCAGCAGCTCTCTAGCGGGGGGGCGTATCGGGGAGCTGTTTTTT	CASSSLAGGRIGELFF
NA	TRBV2	TRBJ1-3	NA	TGTGCCAGAACCGGGACAACCTCTGGAAACACCATATATTTT	CARTGTTSGNTIYF
NA	TRBV5-1	TRBJ1-2	NA	TGCGCCAGCAGCTTGGGGAGACACTATGGCTACACCTTC	CASSLGRHYGYTF
NA	TRBV7-9	TRBJ2-2	TRBD2	TGTGCCAGCAGCTTAGTGGGTAGCGGGATGAACACCGGGGAGCTGTTTTTT	CASSLVGSGMNTGELFF
NA	TRBV4-1	TRBJ2-2	TRBD2	TGCGCCAGCAGCCATGGACTGGCGGGAGGGAACACCGGGGAGCTGTTTTTT	CASSHGLAGGNTGELFF
NA	TRBV2	TRBJ1-1	TRBD1	TGTGCCAGCAGACCTGACAGGGAGAACACTGAAGCTTTCTTT	CASRPDRENTEAFF
NA	TRBV13	TRBJ2-7	NA	TGTGCCAGCAGCTTAGGGGACAGCTACGAGCAGTACTTC	CASSLGDSYEQYF